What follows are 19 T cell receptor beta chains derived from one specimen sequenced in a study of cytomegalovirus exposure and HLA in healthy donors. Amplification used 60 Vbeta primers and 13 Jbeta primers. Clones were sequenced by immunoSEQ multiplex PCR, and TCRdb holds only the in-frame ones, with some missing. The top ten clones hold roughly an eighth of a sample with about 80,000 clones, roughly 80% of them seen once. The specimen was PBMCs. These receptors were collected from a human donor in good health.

CDR3 sequence: CASRLVPSGGYNEQFF. For the CDR3, the DNA is TGTGCAAGTCGCTTAGTTCCTAGCGGGGGCTACAATGAGCAGTTCTTC. The rearrangement links TRBV12-2 to TRBJ2-1; the DNA was not compared with TRBD2, the D call given in the table. TRBV12-2 is classified as a pseudogene. The CDR3 spans 16 residues.

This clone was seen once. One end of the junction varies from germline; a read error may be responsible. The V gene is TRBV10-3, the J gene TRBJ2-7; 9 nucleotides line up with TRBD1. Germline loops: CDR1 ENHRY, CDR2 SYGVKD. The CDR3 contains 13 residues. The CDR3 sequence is CASSRQGAYEQYF. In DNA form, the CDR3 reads TGTGCCAGCAGTCGACAGGGGGCCTACGAGCAGTACTTC.

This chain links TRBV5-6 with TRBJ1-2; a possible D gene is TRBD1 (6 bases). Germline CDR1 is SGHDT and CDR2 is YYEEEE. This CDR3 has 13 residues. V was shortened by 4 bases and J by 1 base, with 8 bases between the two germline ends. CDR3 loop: CASSHRDNYGYTF. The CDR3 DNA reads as TGTGCCAGCAGCCACAGGGATAACTATGGCTACACCTTC.

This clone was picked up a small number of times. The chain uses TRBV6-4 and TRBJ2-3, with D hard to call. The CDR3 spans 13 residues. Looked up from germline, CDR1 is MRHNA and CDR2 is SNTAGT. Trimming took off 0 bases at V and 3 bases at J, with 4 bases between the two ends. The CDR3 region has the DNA TGTGCCAGCAGTGACTCGACTACAGATACGCAGTATTTT. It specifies CASSDSTTDTQYF.

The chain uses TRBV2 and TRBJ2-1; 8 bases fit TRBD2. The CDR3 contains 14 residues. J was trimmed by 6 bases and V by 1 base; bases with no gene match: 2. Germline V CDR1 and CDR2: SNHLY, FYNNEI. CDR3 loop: CASSEGRGVNEQFF. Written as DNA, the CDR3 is TGTGCCAGCAGTGAAGGGCGGGGGGTCAATGAGCAGTTCTTC.

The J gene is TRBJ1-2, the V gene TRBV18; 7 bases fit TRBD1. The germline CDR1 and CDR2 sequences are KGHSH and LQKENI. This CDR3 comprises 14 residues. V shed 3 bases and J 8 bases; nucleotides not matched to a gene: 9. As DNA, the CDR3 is TGTGCCAGCTCACCCAGCCGACAGGGTGGCGGCTACACCTTC. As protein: CASSPSRQGGGYTF.

DNA of the CDR3: TGCGCCAGCAGCTTGACAGGGGATTCCTACGAGCAGTACTTC. It codes for CASSLTGDSYEQYF. The chain uses TRBV5-1 and TRBJ2-7; 7 bases are shared with TRBD1. The V gene's germline CDR1 is SGHRS and CDR2 YFSETQ. V gave up 1 base and J gave up 1 base; unmatched junction bases: 2. This CDR3 comprises 14 residues.

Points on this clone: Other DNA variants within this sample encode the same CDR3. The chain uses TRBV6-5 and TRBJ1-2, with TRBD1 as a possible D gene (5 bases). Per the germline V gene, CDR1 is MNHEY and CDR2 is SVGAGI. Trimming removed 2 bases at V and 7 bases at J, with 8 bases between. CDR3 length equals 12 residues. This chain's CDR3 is CASSYGGSGYTF. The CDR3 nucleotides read TGTGCCAGCAGTTACGGGGGGAGTGGCTACACCTTC.

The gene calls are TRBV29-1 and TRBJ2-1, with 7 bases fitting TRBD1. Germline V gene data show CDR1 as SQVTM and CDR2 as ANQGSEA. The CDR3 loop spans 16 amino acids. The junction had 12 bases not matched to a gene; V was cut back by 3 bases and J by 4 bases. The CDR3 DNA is TGCAGCGTTGAGGACGGATGGCAGGGGGTATACAATGAGCAGTTCTTC. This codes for CSVEDGWQGVYNEQFF.

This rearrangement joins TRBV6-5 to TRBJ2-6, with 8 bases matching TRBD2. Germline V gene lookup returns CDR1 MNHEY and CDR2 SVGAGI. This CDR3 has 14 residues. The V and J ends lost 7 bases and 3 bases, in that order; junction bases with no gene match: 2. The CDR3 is CASKRGFGANVLTF. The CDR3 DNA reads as TGTGCCAGCAAGCGGGGGTTTGGGGCCAACGTCCTGACTTTC.

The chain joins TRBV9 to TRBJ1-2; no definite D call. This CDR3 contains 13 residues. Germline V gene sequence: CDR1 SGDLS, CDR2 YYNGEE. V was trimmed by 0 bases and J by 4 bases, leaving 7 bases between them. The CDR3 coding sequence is TGTGCCAGCAGCGTAGGGGGAGGCTATGGCTACACCTTC. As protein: CASSVGGGYGYTF.

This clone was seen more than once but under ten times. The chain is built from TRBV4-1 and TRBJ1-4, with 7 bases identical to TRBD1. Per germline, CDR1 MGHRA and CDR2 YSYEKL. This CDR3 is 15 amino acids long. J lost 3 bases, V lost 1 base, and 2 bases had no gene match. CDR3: CASSQGTGPNEKLFF. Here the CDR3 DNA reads TGCGCCAGCAGCCAAGGGACAGGCCCTAATGAAAAACTGTTTTTT.

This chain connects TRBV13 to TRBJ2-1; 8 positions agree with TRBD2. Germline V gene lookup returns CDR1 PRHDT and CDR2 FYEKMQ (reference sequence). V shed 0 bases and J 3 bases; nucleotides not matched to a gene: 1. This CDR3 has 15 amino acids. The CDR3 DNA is TGTGCCAGCAGCTTAGGGCTAGCGGGCTACAATGAGCAGTTCTTC. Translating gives CASSLGLAGYNEQFF.

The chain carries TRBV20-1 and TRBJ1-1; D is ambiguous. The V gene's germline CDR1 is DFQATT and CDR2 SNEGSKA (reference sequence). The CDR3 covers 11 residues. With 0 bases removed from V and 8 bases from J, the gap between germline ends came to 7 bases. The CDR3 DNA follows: TGCAGTGCTAGAGACGACATAGAAGCTTTCTTT. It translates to CSARDDIEAFF.

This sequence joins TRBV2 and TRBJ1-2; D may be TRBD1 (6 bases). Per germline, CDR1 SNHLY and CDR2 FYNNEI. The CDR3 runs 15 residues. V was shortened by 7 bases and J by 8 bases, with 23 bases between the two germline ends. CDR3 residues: CASTDLGRGFEGYTF. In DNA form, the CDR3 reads TGTGCCAGCACCGACCTAGGCAGGGGATTCGAGGGCTACACCTTC.

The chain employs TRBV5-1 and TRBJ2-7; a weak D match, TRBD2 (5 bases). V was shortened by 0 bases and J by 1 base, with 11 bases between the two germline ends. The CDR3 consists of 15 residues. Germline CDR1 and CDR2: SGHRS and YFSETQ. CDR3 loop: CASSLGGGGSYEQYF. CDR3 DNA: TGCGCCAGCAGCTTGGGGGGTGGAGGTTCCTACGAGCAGTACTTC.

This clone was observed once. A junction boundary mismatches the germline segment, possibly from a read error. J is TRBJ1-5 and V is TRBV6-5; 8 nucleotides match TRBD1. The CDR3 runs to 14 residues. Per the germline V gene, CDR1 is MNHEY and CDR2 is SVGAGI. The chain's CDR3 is CASSPTGAWQPQNF. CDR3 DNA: TGTGCCAGCAGTCCGACAGGGGCCTGGCAGCCCCAGAATTTT.

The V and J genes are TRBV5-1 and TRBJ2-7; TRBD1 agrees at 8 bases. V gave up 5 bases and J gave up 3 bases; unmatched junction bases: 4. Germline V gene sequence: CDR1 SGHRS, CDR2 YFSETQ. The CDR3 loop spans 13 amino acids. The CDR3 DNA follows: TGCGCCAGCAGGCCCGGGACAGGCTACGAGCAGTACTTC. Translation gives CASRPGTGYEQYF.

This CDR3 reads CASSKGGRGAGRQETQYF. In nucleotides, the CDR3 is TGCGCCAGCAGCAAAGGAGGCCGGGGTGCGGGGCGCCAAGAGACCCAGTACTTC. The genes are TRBV5-1 and TRBJ2-5; D may be TRBD2 (6 bases). Trimming pared 4 bases from V and 1 base from J, leaving 23 bases between. The CDR3 has 18 amino acids. Per germline, CDR1 SGHRS and CDR2 YFSETQ.